The 2 T cell receptor beta chains reported below all come from one sample, sequenced in a study of blood T cells in healthy people across ages (dated by TCRdb to between 2014 and 2017). Library prep was done by 5' RACE. The data were produced on an Illumina HiSeq 2500. A second PCR of about 6 to 11 cycles was performed with a sample-barcoded 5' primer and a J-beta primer mix. The public reads were reanalyzed by TCRdb: fastp trimming at Q25, MiXCR alignment, in-frame beta chains only. Identical CDR3 protein sequences are pooled into one entry, listed with their most common genes and DNA. A total of more than 900,000 distinct CDR3 sequences appear in this sample, almost 25% of them only once. Together, the top ten hold approximately 0.79% of the sample. These data were likewise used in another study, on T cells of mothers and their children.

The sequenced sample was blood. These receptor sequences come from a girl aged 2-10 years in good health.

J is TRBJ2-3 and V is TRBV29-1; 11 positions match TRBD1. Germline loops: CDR1 SQVTM, CDR2 ANQGSEA. The junction had 8 bases not matched to a gene; V was cut back by 4 bases and J by 5 bases. The length of the CDR3 is 15 residues. The CDR3 sequence is CSVGRTGGAEDTQYF. DNA of the CDR3: TGCAGCGTTGGGAGGACAGGGGGCGCGGAAGATACGCAGTATTTT.

About this clonotype: The junction shows a germline mismatch at one end, possibly a read error. The chain links TRBV5-1 to TRBJ2-1; D ambiguous. CDR1 SGHRS and CDR2 YFSETQ come from the germline V gene. CDR3 length: 13 amino acids. CDR3 region: CASSLDVYNEQFF. The CDR3 bases are TGTGCCAGCAGCTTAGATGTCTACAATGAGCAGTTCTTC. The whole variable domain, remainder taken from reference TRBV5-1 and TRBJ2-1, is KAGVTQTPRYLIKTRGQQVTLSCSPISGHRSVSWYQQTPGQGLQFLFEYFSETQRNKGNFPGRFSGRQFSNSRSEMNVSTLELGDSALYLCASSLDVYNEQFFGPGTRLTVL.